This T cell receptor (beta chain) derives from a study of cytotoxic CD8 clonotypes in ibrutinib-treated CLL (dated by TCRdb to the early 2020s). Notes on the research overall: The cohort had 11 relapsed/refractory and 15 treatment-naive patients; approximately 17 were IGHV unmutated. Partial responses were observed in about 24 patients and complete responses in 2; after a median follow-up of roughly 72 months, remission was maintained in roughly 15 patients and progression was observed in some twelve. Samples at response were collected after a median of 12 months of treatment, with a range of about 6 to 40 months. Samples averaged approximately 260,000 productive templates and tens of thousands of productive rearrangements. Of the 90 or so participants in the trial, approximately 26 had longitudinal samples available. Cryopreserved peripheral blood mononuclear cells were collected at three points: before therapy, at response, and at either sustained remission or disease progression. Every remission and progressive disease sample was obtained while ibrutinib was still being received by the patients. On the study overall, not on this receptor specifically: Public clonotypes were found to be uncommon and were observed to contract or remain stable during treatment; the increase in clonality was shown to reflect expansion of private clonotypes at ibrutinib response. Clonality rose at ibrutinib response, remained stable during sustained remission, and dropped back toward baseline at progression. Baseline clonality exceeded that of age-matched healthy donors and correlated strongly with circulating CD8+ T-cell counts. Sampling times were not matched between patients in sustained remission and patients whose disease was progressing, and lymph node repertoires were not examined.

Concerning this clone itself: There is no known antigen for this receptor. No qualities accompany the bases; no much larger clone lies one base away.

CDR1 and CDR2 (SGHDN, FVKESK) derive from the germline V gene. V sheds 4 bases and J sheds 0 bases, leaving 10 bases between their ends. Measured from the cysteine to the phenylalanine, the CDR3 is 15 residues long. Solely the CDR3 DNA is kept, with 45 bases framed from the first base. This specimen's time point label, interpreted: approximately 2 years on ibrutinib. For TCR beta library preparation, 1.5 to 2.5 micrograms of genomic DNA was extracted from cryopreserved PBMCs. Longitudinal blood samples from CLL patients on ibrutinib monotherapy were analyzed using high-throughput TCR beta sequencing. The patients took part in an open-label, single-center phase 2 trial of ibrutinib monotherapy. A MiSeq instrument was used for deep resolution sequencing, which targeted depths ranging from 1 in 1 million up to 1 in 200,000 T cells, with coverage averaging 10x for each clonotype. The immunoSEQ hsTCRB Kit was used to generate the TCR beta libraries. Processing in the source paper ran as follows. Data were analyzed with ImmunoSEQ Data Assistant and ImmunoSEQ Analyzer, with V, D and J genes assigned per IMGT definitions. Clonality, which ranges from 0 to 1, was calculated by subtracting the normalized Shannon entropy of productive rearrangement frequencies from one. Public clonotype analysis was restricted to overrepresented clonotypes comprising at least 0.05% of each patient's repertoire. About 13 age-matched healthy donor repertoires from immuneACCESS were used as controls for clonality. TCRdb stores this immuneACCESS table with in-frame sequences only. Part of the clones is absent; in the studies checked, under half of the shortfall reflects unresolved V genes, and no reason is known for the rest. That table is the source of V, J and clone size, and D and trimming were worked out from the DNA. For this sample the table gives about 130,000 clones, of which 70% to 90% were detected only once. The leading ten clones occupy roughly 2% of the sample.

The sample in question was PBMCs, obtained after 24 months of ibrutinib treatment. This TCR derives from a human donor with chronic lymphocytic leukemia. Recombination joined TRBV14 with TRBJ1-3, with the D gene uncertain. The CDR3 protein: CASSPRTYSGNTIYF. The sequence in DNA is TGTGCCAGCAGCCCCCGGACTTACTCTGGAAACACCATATATTTT.